This TCR beta chain was found in a study of shared clonotypes between healthy human individuals. Each replicate PCR on the sorted subsets used 200 to 250 ng DNA (approximately 33,000 T cell genomes). Assay used: immunoSEQ multiplex PCR; TCRdb lists only in-frame clones, some missing. In the table there are some 1,600,000 clones, about 98% of which are singletons. Trimming cost V 2 bases and J 2 bases, with 12 bases left between them. CDR3 length equals 15 residues. CDR1 is MNHNS, CDR2 SASEGT, per germline. The sample was naive CD4+ T cells sorted from blood. Subset meaning: CD45RA+ positively selected. This clonotype was sampled from a man under 40 in good health. The chain joins TRBV6-1 to TRBJ1-2, with no clear D. The CDR3 bases are TGTGCCAGCAGTGAACTGAAGTCGGGGAACTATGGCTACACCTTC. Its translation: CASSELKSGNYGYTF.